Each of the 16 T cell receptor beta chains below was sequenced from the same sample in a study of T cell changes during pregnancy in multiple sclerosis. TCRdb's table, derived via immunoSEQ multiplex PCR, lists solely in-frame clones and lacks some. The data hold 90,000 or so clones, with around 93% observed a single time. The sample in question was peripheral blood, obtained in the first trimester of pregnancy. These receptors all stem from a female donor in good health, enrolled as a control in a pregnancy study.

The chain recombines TRBV7-3 with TRBJ2-5; 7 nucleotides match TRBD2. The CDR3 is 13 amino acids. Trimming cost V 6 bases and J 5 bases; bases outside gene matches: 6. Germline V gene data show CDR1 as SGHTA and CDR2 as FQGTGA. Here the CDR3 reads CASRPRGEETQYF. The DNA for the CDR3 is TGTGCCAGCAGGCCACGGGGGGAGGAGACCCAGTACTTC. Using reference TRBV7-3 and TRBJ2-5 for the parts outside the CDR3, the full variable domain is GAGVSQTPSNKVTEKGKYVELRCDPISGHTALYWYRQSLGQGPEFLIYFQGTGAADDSGLPNDRFFAVRPEGSVSTLKIQRTERGDSAVYLCASRPRGEETQYFGPGTRLLVL.

The chain combines TRBV9 with TRBJ2-1; D may be TRBD1 (6 bases). Trimming took 4 bases from V and 3 from J, leaving 23 bases between them. This CDR3 comprises 18 residues. Germline V gene sequence: CDR1 SGDLS, CDR2 YYNGEE. CDR3 residues: CASSLPAHGDTNYNEQFF. The CDR3 coding sequence is TGTGCCAGCAGCCTTCCCGCCCACGGGGACACCAACTACAATGAGCAGTTCTTC.

The chain combines TRBV6-1 with TRBJ1-4; 9 bases map to TRBD1. The CDR3 runs to 14 residues. The germline V gene encodes CDR1 MNHNS and CDR2 SASEGT. V dropped 3 bases and J dropped 5; count of bases not matched to a gene: 1. In DNA form, the CDR3 reads TGTGCCAGCAGTGAGGGGACAGGGAATGAAAAACTGTTTTTT. As protein: CASSEGTGNEKLFF.

This chain connects TRBV2 to TRBJ1-5; possibly TRBD1 for D (5 bases). Germline CDR1 reads SNHLY; CDR2 reads FYNNEI. The CDR3 has 15 amino acids. Trimming stripped 1 base from V and 3 bases from J, with 10 bases between. CDR3 sequence reads: CASSEGRAVNQPQHF. The CDR3 coding sequence is TGTGCCAGCAGTGAAGGCAGGGCGGTCAATCAGCCCCAGCATTTT. The whole variable domain, filled in from reference TRBV2 and TRBJ1-5, reads EPEVTQTPSHQVTQMGQEVILRCVPISNHLYFYWYRQILGQKVEFLVSFYNNEISEKSEIFDDQFSVERPDGSNFTLKIRSTKLEDSAMYFCASSEGRAVNQPQHFGDGTRLSIL.

This sequence joins TRBV7-9 and TRBJ1-1, with TRBD1 as a possible D gene (5 bases). CDR1 and CDR2 from the germline V gene are SEHNR and FQNEAQ (reference sequence). This CDR3 region has 12 residues. V lost 0 bases to trimming and J lost 10 bases, with 9 bases between them. Here the CDR3 DNA reads TGTGCCAGCAGCTTAGCGCTGGGGGGAGCTTTCTTT. It codes for CASSLALGGAFF.

The J gene is TRBJ2-7, the V gene TRBV9; TRBD2 aligns across 9 bases. Germline V gives CDR1 SGDLS, CDR2 YYNGEE. The V gene end was trimmed by 0 bases and the J gene end by 6 bases; junction bases not matched to a gene: 7. The CDR3 has 15 residues. CDR3 region: CASSVGASGDGEQYF. CDR3 sequence (DNA): TGTGCCAGCAGCGTAGGGGCTAGCGGGGACGGCGAGCAGTACTTC.

The chain links TRBV25-1 to TRBJ1-4; tentative D call: TRBD1 (5 bases). The germline CDR1 and CDR2 sequences are MGHDK and SYGVNS. V lost 3 bases and J 0 bases, leaving 8 bases between the germline ends. The CDR3 runs 15 residues. As DNA, the CDR3 is TGTGCCAGCAGTGAGTGGGGCGCAACTAATGAAAAACTGTTTTTT. Protein: CASSEWGATNEKLFF.

This sequence joins TRBV10-1 and TRBJ2-5; a possible D gene is TRBD1 (6 bases). The CDR3 is 14 residues long. Trimming took off 1 base at V and 3 bases at J, with 9 bases between the two ends. Germline CDR1 reads WNHNN; CDR2 reads SYGVQD (reference sequence). The CDR3 reads CASSELRGKETQYF. CDR3 sequence (DNA): TGCGCCAGCAGTGAGTTAAGGGGGAAAGAGACCCAGTACTTC.

The CDR3 region has the DNA TGCGCCAGCAGTGAGTCCGGGACAGGGGGTGGCTACACCTTC. This gives the protein CASSESGTGGGYTF. J is TRBJ1-2 and V is TRBV10-2; 11 nucleotides align to TRBD1. The length of the CDR3 is 14 residues. Germline V gene data show CDR1 as WSHSY and CDR2 as SAAADI. The ends lost 0 bases at V and 7 bases at J; junction bases unmatched: 1.

The chain employs TRBV7-6 and TRBJ2-5; D remains ambiguous. Germline assignment: CDR1 SGHVS and CDR2 FNYEAQ. V was shortened by 5 bases and J by 5 bases, with 6 bases between the two germline ends. The CDR3 is made up of 11 amino acids. The chain's CDR3 is CASSPQETQYF. In DNA, the CDR3 is TGTGCCAGCAGCCCCCAGGAGACCCAGTACTTC.

This sequence joins TRBV2 and TRBJ2-7; 7 nucleotides match TRBD1. The CDR3 loop spans 14 amino acids. CDR1 is SNHLY and CDR2 is FYNNEI in the germline V gene. With 0 bases clipped from V and 2 bases from J, the junction kept 1 base outside the gene matches. CDR3 amino acids: CASSEAGGPYEQYF. CDR3 DNA sequence: TGTGCCAGCAGTGAAGCAGGGGGCCCCTACGAGCAGTACTTC.

This chain uses TRBV2 with TRBJ2-6, with 7 bases that match TRBD1. The ends lost 10 bases at V and 4 bases at J; junction bases unmatched: 10. Per the germline V gene, CDR1 is SNHLY and CDR2 is FYNNEI. This CDR3 is built from 15 residues. CDR3 sequence (DNA): TGTGCCATTATGCCACAGGGGTTCGGGGCCAACGTCCTGACTTTC. It encodes CAIMPQGFGANVLTF.

This sequence joins TRBV7-2 and TRBJ1-1, with 7 bases that match TRBD1. Germline V CDR1 and CDR2: SGHTA, FQGNSA. The CDR3 has 13 residues. V trimming: 4 bases; J trimming: 4 bases; junction bases outside the gene matches: 3. CDR3: CASSSPGGTEAFF. In nucleotides, the CDR3 is TGTGCCAGCAGCTCGCCAGGGGGCACTGAAGCTTTCTTT.

The chain couples TRBV28 to TRBJ2-1; maybe TRBD1 (6 bases). CDR1 and CDR2 from the germline V gene are MDHEN and SYDVKM. The CDR3 extends over 13 amino acids. V was cut by 6 bases and J by 4 bases, with 10 bases left in between. The CDR3 loop is CASRPQGYNEQFF. The DNA of the CDR3 is TGTGCCAGCAGACCACAGGGTTACAATGAGCAGTTCTTC.

This chain connects TRBV29-1 to TRBJ2-1; TRBD2 agrees at 7 bases. The germline gives CDR1 SQVTM, CDR2 ANQGSEA. The ends lost 6 bases at V and 8 bases at J; junction bases unmatched: 4. The CDR3 consists of 11 residues. This CDR3 reads CSVGEGYEQFF. CDR3 nucleotide sequence: TGCAGCGTCGGGGAGGGATATGAGCAGTTCTTC.

The chain combines TRBV9 with TRBJ2-2; maybe TRBD1 (5 bases). Trimming cost V 3 bases and J 0 bases, with 9 bases left between them. Germline CDR1 SGDLS, CDR2 YYNGEE. The CDR3 sequence is 15 residues long. DNA of the CDR3: TGTGCCAGCAGCGGGACACTCTCGAACACCGGGGAGCTGTTTTTT. Its translation: CASSGTLSNTGELFF. Variable domain in full (rest from reference TRBV9 and TRBJ2-2): DSGVTQTPKHLITATGQRVTLRCSPRSGDLSVYWYQQSLDQGLQFLIQYYNGEERAKGNILERFSAQQFPDLHSELNLSSLELGDSALYFCASSGTLSNTGELFFGEGSRLTVL.